This TCR beta chain was identified in a study of Ad26.COV2.S vaccination and SARS-CoV-2 variants. Sample treatment: about 20 received Ad26.COV2.S at low or high dose, single or two shots; 5 received placebo; per-sample allocation not given. Samples were taken on day 63 after the first vaccine or placebo injection. What was given as vaccine was an Ad26 vector encoding Wuhan-strain SARS-CoV-2 spike. This CDR3 is 12 amino acids long. Trimming cost V 8 bases and J 9 bases; bases outside gene matches: 6. Germline CDR1 and CDR2: SNHLY and FYNNEI. TCRdb keeps only in-frame clones here, not all; method: immunoSEQ multiplex PCR. This table has around 320,000 clones, around 85% appearing once.

The TCR comes from a person aged 18-60 years who received the Ad26.COV2.S COVID-19 vaccine or a placebo. The chain links TRBV2 to TRBJ2-1; TRBD1 aligns across 8 bases. This sample comprised peripheral blood, obtained in a trial of Ad26.COV2.S vaccine versus placebo. The CDR3 DNA follows: TGTGCCAGCCGCGACAGGGGAGTTGAGCAGTTCTTC. Translated: CASRDRGVEQFF.